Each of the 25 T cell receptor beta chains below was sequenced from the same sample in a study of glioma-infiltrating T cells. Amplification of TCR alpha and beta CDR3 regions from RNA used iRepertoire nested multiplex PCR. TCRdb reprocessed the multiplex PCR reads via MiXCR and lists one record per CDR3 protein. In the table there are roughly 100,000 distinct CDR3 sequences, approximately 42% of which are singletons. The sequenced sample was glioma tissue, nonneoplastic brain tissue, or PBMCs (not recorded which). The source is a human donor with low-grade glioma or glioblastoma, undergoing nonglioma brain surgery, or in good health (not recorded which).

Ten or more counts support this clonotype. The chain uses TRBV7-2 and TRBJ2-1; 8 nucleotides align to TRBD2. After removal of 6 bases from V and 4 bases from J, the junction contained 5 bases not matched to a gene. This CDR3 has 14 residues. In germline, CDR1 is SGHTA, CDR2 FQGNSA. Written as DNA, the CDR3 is TGTGCCAGCAGTCGTAGCGGGAAGTACAATGAGCAGTTCTTC. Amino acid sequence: CASSRSGKYNEQFF.

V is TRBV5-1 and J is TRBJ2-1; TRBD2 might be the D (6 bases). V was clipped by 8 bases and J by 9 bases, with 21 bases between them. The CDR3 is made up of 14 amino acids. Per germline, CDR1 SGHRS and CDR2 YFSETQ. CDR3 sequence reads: CASRGPVGGTEQFF. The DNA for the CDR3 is TGCGCCAGTCGGGGACCTGTTGGGGGGACTGAGCAGTTCTTC.

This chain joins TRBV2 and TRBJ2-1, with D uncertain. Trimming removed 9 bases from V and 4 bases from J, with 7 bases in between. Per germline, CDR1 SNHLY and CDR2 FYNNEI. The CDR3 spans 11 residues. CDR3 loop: CAREGYNEQFF. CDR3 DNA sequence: TGTGCCAGGGAAGGATACAATGAGCAGTTCTTC.

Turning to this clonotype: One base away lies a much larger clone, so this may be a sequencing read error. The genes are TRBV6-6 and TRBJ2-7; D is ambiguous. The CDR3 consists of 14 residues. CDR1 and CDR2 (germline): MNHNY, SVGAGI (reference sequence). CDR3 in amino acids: CASRRTGVSYKQYF. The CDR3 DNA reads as TGTGCCAGCAGGCGTACTGGCGTCTCCTACAAGCAGTACTTC.

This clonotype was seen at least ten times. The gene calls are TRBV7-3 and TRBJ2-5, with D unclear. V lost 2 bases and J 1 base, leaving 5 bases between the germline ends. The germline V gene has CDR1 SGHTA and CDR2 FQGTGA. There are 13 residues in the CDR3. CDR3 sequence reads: CASSLGSQETQYF. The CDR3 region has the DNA TGTGCCAGCAGCTTAGGGTCCCAAGAGACCCAGTACTTC.

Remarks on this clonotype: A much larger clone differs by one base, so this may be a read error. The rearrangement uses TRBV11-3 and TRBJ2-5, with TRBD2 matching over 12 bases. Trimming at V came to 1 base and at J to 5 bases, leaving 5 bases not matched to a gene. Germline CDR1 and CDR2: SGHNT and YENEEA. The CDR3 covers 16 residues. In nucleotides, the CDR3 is TGTGCCAGCAGCTTAGGGACTAGCGGGGCCCCCGAGACCCAGTACTTC. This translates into CASSLGTSGAPETQYF. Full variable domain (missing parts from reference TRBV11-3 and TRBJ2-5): EAGVVQSPRYKIIEKKQPVAFWCNPISGHNTLYWYLQNLGQGPELLIRYENEEAVDDSQLPKDRFSAERLKGVDSTLKIQPAELGDSAVYLCASSLGTSGAPETQYFGPGTRLLVL.

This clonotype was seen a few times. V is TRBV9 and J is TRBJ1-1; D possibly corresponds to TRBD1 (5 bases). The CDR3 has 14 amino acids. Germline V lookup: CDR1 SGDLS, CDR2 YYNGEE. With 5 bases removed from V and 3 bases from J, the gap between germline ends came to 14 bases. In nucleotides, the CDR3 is TGTGCCAGCAGTGAGAGGGGAATGGACACTGAAGCTTTCTTT. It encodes CASSERGMDTEAFF.

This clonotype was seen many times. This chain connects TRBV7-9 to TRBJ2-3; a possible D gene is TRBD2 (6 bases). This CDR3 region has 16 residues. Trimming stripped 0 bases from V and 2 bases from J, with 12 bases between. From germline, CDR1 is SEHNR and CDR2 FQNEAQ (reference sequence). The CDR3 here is CASSLASAGFTDTQYF. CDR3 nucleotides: TGTGCCAGCAGCTTAGCTTCGGCGGGGTTCACAGATACGCAGTATTTT.

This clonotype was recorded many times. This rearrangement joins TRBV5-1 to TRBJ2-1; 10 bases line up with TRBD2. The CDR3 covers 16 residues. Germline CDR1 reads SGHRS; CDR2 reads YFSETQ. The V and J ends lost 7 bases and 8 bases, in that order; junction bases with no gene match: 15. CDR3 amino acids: CASQESPSGSKDEQFF. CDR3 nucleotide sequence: TGCGCCAGCCAAGAATCCCCTAGCGGGAGTAAGGATGAGCAGTTCTTC.

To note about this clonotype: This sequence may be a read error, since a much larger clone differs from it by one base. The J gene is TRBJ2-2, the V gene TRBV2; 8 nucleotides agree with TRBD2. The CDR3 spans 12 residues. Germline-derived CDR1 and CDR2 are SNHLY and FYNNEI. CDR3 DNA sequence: TGTGGCAGCACTAGCGGCATTCGGGAGCTGTTTTTT. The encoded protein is CGSTSGIRELFF.

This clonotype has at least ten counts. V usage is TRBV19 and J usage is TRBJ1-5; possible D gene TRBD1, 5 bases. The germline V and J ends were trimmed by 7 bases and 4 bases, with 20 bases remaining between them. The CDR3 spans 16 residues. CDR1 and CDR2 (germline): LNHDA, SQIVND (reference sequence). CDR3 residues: CASTTPGGGGNQPQHF. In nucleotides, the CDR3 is TGTGCCAGTACCACTCCAGGCGGCGGGGGTAATCAGCCCCAGCATTTT.

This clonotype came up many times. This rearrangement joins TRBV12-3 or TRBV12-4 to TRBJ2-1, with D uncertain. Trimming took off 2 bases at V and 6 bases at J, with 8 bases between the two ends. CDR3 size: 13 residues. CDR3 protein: CASSLLRRNEQFF. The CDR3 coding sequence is TGTGCCAGCAGTTTACTAAGACGCAATGAGCAGTTCTTC.

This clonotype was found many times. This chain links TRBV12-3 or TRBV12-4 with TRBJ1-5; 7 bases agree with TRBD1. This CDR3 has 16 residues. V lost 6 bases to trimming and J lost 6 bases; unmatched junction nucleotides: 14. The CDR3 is CASRGPDRDFGQPQHF. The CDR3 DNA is TGTGCCAGCAGAGGACCCGACAGGGATTTCGGTCAGCCCCAGCATTTT.

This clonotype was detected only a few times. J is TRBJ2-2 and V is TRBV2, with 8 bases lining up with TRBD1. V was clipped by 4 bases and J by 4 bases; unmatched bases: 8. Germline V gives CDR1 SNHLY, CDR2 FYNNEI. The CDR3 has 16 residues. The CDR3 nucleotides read TGTGCCAGCAGTGTTCCCAGGGGGCGTATCACCGGGGAGCTGTTTTTT. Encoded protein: CASSVPRGRITGELFF.

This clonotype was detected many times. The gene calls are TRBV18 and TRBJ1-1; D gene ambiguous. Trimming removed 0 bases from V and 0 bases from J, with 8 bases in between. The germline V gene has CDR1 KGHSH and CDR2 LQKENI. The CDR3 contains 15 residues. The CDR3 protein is CASSPPGRMNTEAFF. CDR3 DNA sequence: TGTGCCAGCTCACCACCGGGCAGAATGAACACTGAAGCTTTCTTT.

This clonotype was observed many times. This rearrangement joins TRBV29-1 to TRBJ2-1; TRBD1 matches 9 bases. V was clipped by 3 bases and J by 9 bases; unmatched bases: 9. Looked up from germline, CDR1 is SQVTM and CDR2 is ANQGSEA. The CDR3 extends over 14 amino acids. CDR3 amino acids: CSVDYTGGRGEQFF. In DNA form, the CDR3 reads TGCAGCGTTGACTATACAGGGGGCCGGGGTGAGCAGTTCTTC.

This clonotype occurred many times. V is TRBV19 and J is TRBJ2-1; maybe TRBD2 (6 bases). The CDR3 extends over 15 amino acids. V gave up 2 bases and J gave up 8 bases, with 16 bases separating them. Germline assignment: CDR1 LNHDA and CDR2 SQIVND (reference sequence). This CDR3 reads CASSIYWGRRDEQFF. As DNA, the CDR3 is TGTGCCAGTAGTATATATTGGGGCAGGAGGGATGAGCAGTTCTTC.

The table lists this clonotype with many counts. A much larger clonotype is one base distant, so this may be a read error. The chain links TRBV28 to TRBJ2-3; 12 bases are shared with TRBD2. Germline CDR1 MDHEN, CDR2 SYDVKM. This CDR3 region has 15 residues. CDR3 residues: CASSETSGSTGTQYF. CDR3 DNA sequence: TGTGCCAGCAGCGAGACTAGCGGGAGCACAGGTACGCAGTATTTT.

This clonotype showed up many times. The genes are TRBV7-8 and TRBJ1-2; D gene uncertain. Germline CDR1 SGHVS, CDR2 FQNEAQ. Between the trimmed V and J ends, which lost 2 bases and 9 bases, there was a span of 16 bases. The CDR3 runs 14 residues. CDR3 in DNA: TGTGCCAGCAGCTTAACGTTCGCCGCGGAGAGCTACACCTTC. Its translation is CASSLTFAAESYTF.

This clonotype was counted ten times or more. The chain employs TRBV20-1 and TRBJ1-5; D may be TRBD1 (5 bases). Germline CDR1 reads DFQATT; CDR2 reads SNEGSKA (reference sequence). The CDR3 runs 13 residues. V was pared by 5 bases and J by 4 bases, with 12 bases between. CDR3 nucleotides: TGCAGTGCTGGGAGGGGCGCAAATCAGCCCCAGCATTTT. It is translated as CSAGRGANQPQHF.

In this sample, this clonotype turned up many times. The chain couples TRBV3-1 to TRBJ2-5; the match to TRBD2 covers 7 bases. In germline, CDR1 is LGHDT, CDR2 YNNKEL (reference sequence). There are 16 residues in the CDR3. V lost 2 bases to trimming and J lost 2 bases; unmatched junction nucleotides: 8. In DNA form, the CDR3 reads TGTGCCAGCAGCCAACCGATCTTAGCGGGTCAAGAGACCCAGTACTTC. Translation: CASSQPILAGQETQYF.

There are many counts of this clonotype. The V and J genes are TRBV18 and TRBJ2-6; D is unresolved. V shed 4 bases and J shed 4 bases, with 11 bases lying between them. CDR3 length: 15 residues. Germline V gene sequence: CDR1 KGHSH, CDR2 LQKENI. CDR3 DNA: TGTGCCAGCTCACTGGATAGGTCCGGGGCCAACGTCCTGACTTTC. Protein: CASSLDRSGANVLTF.

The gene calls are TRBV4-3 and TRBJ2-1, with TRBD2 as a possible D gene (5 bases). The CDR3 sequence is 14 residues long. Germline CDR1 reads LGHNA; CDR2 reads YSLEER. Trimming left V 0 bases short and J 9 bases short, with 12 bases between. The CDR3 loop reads CASSQEGVSVEQFF. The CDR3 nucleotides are TGCGCCAGCAGCCAAGAGGGAGTATCGGTTGAGCAGTTCTTC.

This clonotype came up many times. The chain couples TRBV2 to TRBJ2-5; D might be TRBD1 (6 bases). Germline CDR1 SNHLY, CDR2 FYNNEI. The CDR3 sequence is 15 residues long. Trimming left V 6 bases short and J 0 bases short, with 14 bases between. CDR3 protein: CASRIQGPYQETQYF. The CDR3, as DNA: TGTGCCAGCAGAATACAGGGTCCATACCAAGAGACCCAGTACTTC.

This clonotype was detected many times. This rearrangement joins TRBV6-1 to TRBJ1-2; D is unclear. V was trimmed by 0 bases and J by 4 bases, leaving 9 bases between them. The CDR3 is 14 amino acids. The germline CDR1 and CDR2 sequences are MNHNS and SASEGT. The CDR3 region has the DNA TGTGCCAGCAGTGAAGCACACGGTACCTATGGCTACACCTTC. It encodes CASSEAHGTYGYTF.